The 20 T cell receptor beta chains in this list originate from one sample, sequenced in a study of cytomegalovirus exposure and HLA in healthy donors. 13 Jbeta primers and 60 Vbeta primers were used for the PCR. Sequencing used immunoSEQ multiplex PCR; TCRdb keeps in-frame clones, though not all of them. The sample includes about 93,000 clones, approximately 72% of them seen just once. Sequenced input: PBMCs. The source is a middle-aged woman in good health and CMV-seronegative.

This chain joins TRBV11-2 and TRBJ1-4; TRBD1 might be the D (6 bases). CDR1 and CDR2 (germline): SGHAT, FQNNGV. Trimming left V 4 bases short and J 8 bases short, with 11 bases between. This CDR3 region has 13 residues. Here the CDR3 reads CASSSRGGEKLFF. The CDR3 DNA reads TGTGCCAGCAGCTCCAGGGGTGGGGAAAAACTGTTTTTT.

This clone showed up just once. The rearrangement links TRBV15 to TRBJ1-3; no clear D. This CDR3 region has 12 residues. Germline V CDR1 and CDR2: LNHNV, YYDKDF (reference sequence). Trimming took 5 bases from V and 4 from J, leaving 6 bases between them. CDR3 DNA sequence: TGTGCCACCAGCCCTCCCGGAAACACCATATATTTT. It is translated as CATSPPGNTIYF.

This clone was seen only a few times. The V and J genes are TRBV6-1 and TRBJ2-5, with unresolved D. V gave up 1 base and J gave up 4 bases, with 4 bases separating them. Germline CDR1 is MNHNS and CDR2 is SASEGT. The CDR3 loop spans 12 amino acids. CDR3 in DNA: TGTGCCAGCAGTGAAGGAGGAGAGACCCAGTACTTC. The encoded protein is CASSEGGETQYF.

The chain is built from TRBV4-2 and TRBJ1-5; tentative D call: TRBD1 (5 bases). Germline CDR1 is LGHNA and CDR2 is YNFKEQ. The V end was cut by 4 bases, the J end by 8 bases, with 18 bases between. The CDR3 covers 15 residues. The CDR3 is CASSLLRGPGEPQHF. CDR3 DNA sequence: TGTGCCAGCAGCCTACTGAGGGGCCCGGGGGAGCCCCAGCATTTT.

In DNA form, the CDR3 reads TGTGCCAGTAGTATGGGGGGGGCCTATGGCTACACCTTC. It specifies CASSMGGAYGYTF. This chain uses TRBV19 with TRBJ1-2; D may be TRBD1 (6 bases). The V end lost 3 bases, the J end lost 4 bases, and 9 bases lay between the germline ends. The V gene's germline CDR1 is LNHDA and CDR2 SQIVND (reference sequence). This CDR3 has 13 amino acids.

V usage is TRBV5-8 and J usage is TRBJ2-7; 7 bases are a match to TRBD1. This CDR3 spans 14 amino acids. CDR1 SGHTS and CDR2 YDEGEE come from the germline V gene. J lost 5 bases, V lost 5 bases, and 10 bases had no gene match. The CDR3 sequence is CASSRPTTGNEQYF. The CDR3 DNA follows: TGTGCCAGCAGTCGCCCCACGACAGGGAACGAGCAGTACTTC.

The CDR3 bases are TGCGCCAGCAGGGGAGGACAGGGCTCTGGAAACACCATATATTTT. Amino acids: CASRGGQGSGNTIYF. The chain is built from TRBV5-1 and TRBJ1-3; 8 positions agree with TRBD1. The CDR3 is 15 amino acids. After removal of 5 bases from V and 0 bases from J, the junction contained 4 bases not matched to a gene. Germline values: CDR1 SGHRS, CDR2 YFSETQ. The entire variable domain, with the rest obtained from reference TRBV5-1 and TRBJ1-3, is as follows: KAGVTQTPRYLIKTRGQQVTLSCSPISGHRSVSWYQQTPGQGLQFLFEYFSETQRNKGNFPGRFSGRQFSNSRSEMNVSTLELGDSALYLCASRGGQGSGNTIYFGEGSWLTVV.

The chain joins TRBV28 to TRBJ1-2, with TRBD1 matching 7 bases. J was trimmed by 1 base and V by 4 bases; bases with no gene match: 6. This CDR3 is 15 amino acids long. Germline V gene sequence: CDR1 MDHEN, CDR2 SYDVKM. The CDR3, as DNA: TGTGCCAGCAGTTCCGTCAACAGGGGTAACTATGGCTACACCTTC. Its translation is CASSSVNRGNYGYTF.

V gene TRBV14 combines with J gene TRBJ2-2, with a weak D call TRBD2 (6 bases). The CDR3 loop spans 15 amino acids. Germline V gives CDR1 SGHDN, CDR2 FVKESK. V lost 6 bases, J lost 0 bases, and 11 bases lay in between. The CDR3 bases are TGTGCCAGCAGGCTGGGACTGTCGAACACCGGGGAGCTGTTTTTT. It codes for CASRLGLSNTGELFF.

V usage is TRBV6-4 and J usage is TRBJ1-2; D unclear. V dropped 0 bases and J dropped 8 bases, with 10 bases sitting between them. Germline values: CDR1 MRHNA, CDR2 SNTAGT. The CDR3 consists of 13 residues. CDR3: CASSDSRAAGYTF. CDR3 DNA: TGTGCCAGCAGTGACTCGCGGGCGGCGGGCTACACCTTC.

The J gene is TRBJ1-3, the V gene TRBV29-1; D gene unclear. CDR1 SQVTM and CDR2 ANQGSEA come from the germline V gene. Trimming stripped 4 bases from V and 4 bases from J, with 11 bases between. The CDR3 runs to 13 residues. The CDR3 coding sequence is TGCAGCGTTGGGGCTCAATGGGGAAACACCATATATTTT. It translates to CSVGAQWGNTIYF.

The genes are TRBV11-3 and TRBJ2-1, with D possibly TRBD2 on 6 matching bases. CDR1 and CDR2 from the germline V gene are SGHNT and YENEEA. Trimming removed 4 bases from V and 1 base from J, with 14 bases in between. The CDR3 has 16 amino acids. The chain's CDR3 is CASSSFGSRSYNEQFF. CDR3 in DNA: TGTGCCAGCAGCTCATTCGGGAGCAGGTCCTACAATGAGCAGTTCTTC.

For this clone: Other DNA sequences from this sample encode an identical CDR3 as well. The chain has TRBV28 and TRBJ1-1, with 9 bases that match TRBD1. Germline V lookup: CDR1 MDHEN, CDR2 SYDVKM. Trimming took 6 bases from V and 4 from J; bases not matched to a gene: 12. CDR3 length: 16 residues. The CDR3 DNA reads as TGTGCCAGCAGCTCCTACTACGGACAGGGGAGCACTGAAGCTTTCTTT. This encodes CASSSYYGQGSTEAFF.

CDR3 nucleotide sequence: TGTGCCAGCAGTTCCGAGGCAGGGGGCAGCTATGGCTACACCTTC. Residues: CASSSEAGGSYGYTF. J is TRBJ1-2 and V is TRBV6-5, with 8 bases lining up with TRBD1. Germline V gene lookup returns CDR1 MNHEY and CDR2 SVGAGI. V dropped 4 bases and J dropped 4; count of bases not matched to a gene: 8. The CDR3 spans 15 residues.

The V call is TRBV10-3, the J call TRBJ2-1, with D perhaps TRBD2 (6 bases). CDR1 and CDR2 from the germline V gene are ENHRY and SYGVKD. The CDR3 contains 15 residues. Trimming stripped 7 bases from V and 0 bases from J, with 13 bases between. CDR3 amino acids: CAITTTGSSYNEQFF. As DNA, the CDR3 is TGTGCCATCACCACTACCGGGAGCTCCTACAATGAGCAGTTCTTC.

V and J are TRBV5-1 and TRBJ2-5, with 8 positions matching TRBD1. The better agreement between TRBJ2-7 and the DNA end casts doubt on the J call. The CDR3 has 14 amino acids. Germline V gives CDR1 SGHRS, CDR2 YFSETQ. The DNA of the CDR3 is TGCGCCAGCAGCCCGGGACAGGCTTCCTACGAGCAGTACTTC. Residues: CASSPGQASYEQYF.

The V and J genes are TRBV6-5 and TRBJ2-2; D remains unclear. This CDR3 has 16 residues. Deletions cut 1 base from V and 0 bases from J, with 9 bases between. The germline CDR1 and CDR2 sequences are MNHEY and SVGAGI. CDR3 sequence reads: CASSYYFSANTGELFF. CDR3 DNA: TGTGCCAGCAGTTACTATTTCTCCGCGAACACCGGGGAGCTGTTTTTT.

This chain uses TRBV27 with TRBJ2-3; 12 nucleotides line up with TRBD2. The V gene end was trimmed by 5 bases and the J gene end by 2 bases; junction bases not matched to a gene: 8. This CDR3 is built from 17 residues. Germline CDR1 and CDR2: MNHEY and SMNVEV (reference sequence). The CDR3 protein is CASSPRTSGRLTDTQYF. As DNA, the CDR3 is TGTGCCAGCAGTCCCCGAACTAGCGGGAGGCTCACAGATACGCAGTATTTT.

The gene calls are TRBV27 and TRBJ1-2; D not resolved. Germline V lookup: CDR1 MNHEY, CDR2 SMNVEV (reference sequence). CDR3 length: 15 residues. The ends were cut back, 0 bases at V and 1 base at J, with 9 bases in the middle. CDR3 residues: CASSLSLELNYGYTF. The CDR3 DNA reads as TGTGCCAGCAGTTTATCTCTCGAGCTTAACTATGGCTACACCTTC.

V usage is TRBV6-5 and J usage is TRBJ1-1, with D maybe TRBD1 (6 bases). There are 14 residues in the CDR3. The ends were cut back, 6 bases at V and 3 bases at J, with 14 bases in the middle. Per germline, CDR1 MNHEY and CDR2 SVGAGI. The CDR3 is CASRKLGGDTEAFF. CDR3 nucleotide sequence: TGTGCCAGCAGGAAACTAGGGGGGGACACTGAAGCTTTCTTT.